A selection of T cell receptor beta chains follows, all from one sample in a study of blood T cell repertoires in COVID-19. Sequenced by immunoSEQ multiplex PCR; TCRdb stores in-frame clones only, minus some. The sample has a few hundred thousand clones; 86% are singletons. Specimen: peripheral blood. These receptors all come from a woman between 45 and 60 years old with acute or convalescent COVID-19. CDR3s include the opening cysteine and the closing phenylalanine or tryptophan. The D gene is left open where the match is weak. The size field is filled for only some rows; it gives once, few, many or a size class.

TRBD1	14	TRBV23-1	TRBJ2-7	NA	CARLTGGLYYEQYF	TGCGCCAGGTTAACAGGGGGCCTATACTACGAGCAGTACTTC
NA	17	TRBV30	TRBJ1-5	NA	CAWRAHGGGEWSQPQHF	TGTGCCTGGAGGGCGCATGGGGGGGGCGAATGGAGTCAGCCCCAGCATTTT
NA	16	TRBV5-4	TRBJ2-2	NA	CASSFEGGGATGELFF	TGTGCCAGCAGCTTTGAGGGAGGAGGGGCCACCGGGGAGCTGTTTTTT
NA	14	TRBV18	TRBJ1-1	once	CASSPTGRPTEAFF	TGTGCCAGCTCACCAACAGGCCGGCCCACTGAAGCTTTCTTT
NA	14	TRBV5-5	TRBJ1-1	NA	CASSLPTINTEAFF	TGTGCCAGCAGCTTACCAACTATAAACACTGAAGCTTTCTTT
NA	15	TRBV27	TRBJ1-5	NA	CASRRTDHYNQPQHF	TGTGCCAGCCGAAGGACAGACCACTACAATCAGCCCCAGCATTTT
NA	11	TRBV6-2/TRBV6-3	TRBJ2-1	NA	CASSRTEEQFF	TGTGCCAGCAGCAGGACAGAGGAGCAGTTCTTC
TRBD1	16	TRBV5-4	TRBJ2-3	NA	CASSILGTGHRDTQYF	TGTGCCAGCAGCATCCTAGGGACAGGGCACAGAGATACGCAGTATTTT
TRBD1	15	TRBV30	TRBJ1-4	NA	CAWSLIRRGREKLFF	TGTGCCTGGAGTCTCATACGCAGGGGGCGGGAAAAACTGTTTTTT
TRBD2	15	TRBV13	TRBJ2-1	NA	CASSHGTSGYNEQFF	TGTGCCAGCAGCCACGGGACTAGCGGTTACAATGAGCAGTTCTTC
NA	13	TRBV7-2	TRBJ2-1	NA	CASSLASGYEQFF	TGTGCCAGCAGCTTAGCGTCAGGATATGAGCAGTTCTTC
TRBD1	17	TRBV10-2	TRBJ1-1	few	CASSNQGGNLMNTEAFF	TGCGCCAGCTCTAATCAGGGGGGAAACCTGATGAACACTGAAGCTTTCTTT
NA	14	TRBV4-3	TRBJ2-1	NA	CASSQGVASGSLFF	NA
NA	17	TRBV3-1/TRBV3-2	TRBJ1-5	NA	CASSQYPATDSNQPQHF	TGTGCCAGCAGCCAGTATCCAGCGACAGATAGCAATCAGCCCCAGCATTTT
NA	13	TRBV7-2	TRBJ2-5	NA	CASSFGGPETQYF	TGTGCCAGCAGCTTCGGGGGGCCAGAGACCCAGTACTTC
NA	16	TRBV3-1/TRBV3-2	TRBJ1-4	NA	CASSQRLTLGNEKLFF	TGTGCCAGCAGCCAAAGGCTGACCCTCGGGAATGAAAAACTGTTTTTT
TRBD1	15	TRBV3-1/TRBV3-2	TRBJ2-1	NA	CASSLPGQSYNEQFF	TGTGCCAGCAGCTTACCGGGACAGTCCTACAATGAGCAGTTCTTC
TRBD1	14	TRBV19	TRBJ2-7	once	CASSTGQARIEQYF	TGTGCCAGTAGTACGGGACAGGCAAGAATCGAGCAGTACTTC
NA	13	TRBV3-1/TRBV3-2	TRBJ1-2	NA	CASSQDSLVSYTF	TGTGCCAGCAGCCAGGACAGCCTCGTGAGCTACACCTTC
TRBD2	15	TRBV19	TRBJ2-7	NA	CASRGLAEGPYEQYF	TGTGCCAGTAGGGGACTAGCAGAGGGCCCCTACGAGCAGTACTTC
TRBD2	15	TRBV19	TRBJ2-1	few	CASTSASGRAGGQFF	TGTGCCAGTACCTCAGCTAGCGGGAGGGCCGGTGGTCAGTTCTTC
TRBD2	15	TRBV15	TRBJ2-7	once	CATSSLVAGVYEQYF	TGTGCCACCAGCAGCTTAGTAGCGGGAGTCTACGAGCAGTACTTC
NA	12	TRBV2	TRBJ2-7	NA	CASKRAPYEQYF	TGTGCCAGCAAGCGGGCCCCCTACGAGCAGTACTTC
TRBD1	15	TRBV24-1	TRBJ2-3	once	CATSDQTGGTDTQYF	TGTGCCACCAGTGACCAGACAGGGGGGACAGATACGCAGTATTTT
NA	12	TRBV2	TRBJ2-7	NA	CASSDLRLDTYF	TGTGCCAGCAGTGATCTTCGACTGGATACGTACTTC
TRBD1	13	TRBV30	TRBJ1-4	NA	CAWDRGPLEKLFF	TGTGCCTGGGACAGGGGGCCGTTGGAAAAACTGTTTTTT
NA	14	TRBV5-4	TRBJ1-1	few	CASSLTGTPTEAFF	TGTGCCAGCAGCTTGACCGGGACACCCACTGAAGCTTTCTTT